Below, 3 T cell receptor beta chains from the same sample are listed, as sequenced in a study of cytomegalovirus exposure and HLA in healthy donors. With 60 Vbeta and 13 Jbeta primers, the PCR was carried out. TCRdb's table, derived via immunoSEQ multiplex PCR, lists solely in-frame clones and lacks some. Among around 100,000 clones listed, around 68% were seen once. The sample consisted of PBMCs. These receptors were taken from a woman between 35 and 50 years old in good health and CMV-seropositive.

J is TRBJ2-2 and V is TRBV9; TRBD2 might be the D (5 bases). The germline gives CDR1 SGDLS, CDR2 YYNGEE. This CDR3 is 16 amino acids long. V was shortened by 0 bases and J by 2 bases, with 11 bases between the two germline ends. The CDR3 protein is CASSVASGLNTGELFF. The CDR3 nucleotides are TGTGCCAGCAGCGTAGCCTCCGGACTTAACACCGGGGAGCTGTTTTTT.

In this sample, this clone turned up a few times. The chain combines TRBV28 with TRBJ1-1; maybe TRBD1 (5 bases). The V and J ends lost 6 bases and 2 bases respectively, with 13 bases between them. Germline V gene data show CDR1 as MDHEN and CDR2 as SYDVKM. This CDR3 has 14 amino acids. The CDR3 coding sequence is TGTGCCAGCAGACCGAACAGGATTAACACTGAAGCTTTCTTT. Translated: CASRPNRINTEAFF. Combining the CDR3 with reference TRBV28 and TRBJ1-1 gives the whole variable domain DVKVTQSSRYLVKRTGEKVFLECVQDMDHENMFWYRQDPGLGLRLIYFSYDVKMKEKGDIPEGYSVSREKKERFSLILESASTNQTSMYLCASRPNRINTEAFFGQGTRLTVV.

V gene TRBV6-5 combines with J gene TRBJ1-6, with TRBD1 matching over 9 bases. Germline V lookup: CDR1 MNHEY, CDR2 SVGAGI. The ends lost 7 bases at V and 9 bases at J; junction bases unmatched: 10. CDR3 length equals 15 residues. The CDR3 reads CASNPRGQGGSPLHF. The CDR3 bases are TGTGCCAGCAACCCTAGGGGACAGGGAGGTTCACCCCTCCACTTT.